These 17 T cell receptor beta chains came from one sample sequenced in a study of T cells in Graves' hyperthyroidism and ophthalmopathy. What was amplified from RNA transcripts were TCR beta CDR3 regions. RT-PCR in the first round (using the HTBI primer set) targeted the TCR CDR3. A single record per CDR3 protein comes from TCRdb applying MiXCR to the multiplex PCR reads. The repertoire has approximately 520,000 distinct CDR3 sequences, roughly 20% of them found once; the top ten carry less than 30%. Sequencing was performed on blood. All receptors derive from a young man with Graves' hyperthyroidism.

This clonotype was observed many times. This chain connects TRBV12-3 or TRBV12-4 to TRBJ2-2, with D perhaps TRBD1 or TRBD2 (5 bases each). The V gene lost 0 bases and the J gene lost 3 bases, with 5 bases spanning the gap. The CDR3 extends over 14 amino acids. The CDR3 bases are TGTGCCAGCAGTTTAGCGGGGGACACCGGGGAGCTGTTTTTT. Translation gives CASSLAGDTGELFF.

This clonotype was detected ten times or more. The V call is TRBV12-3 or TRBV12-4, the J call TRBJ2-7; either TRBD1 or TRBD2 may supply D (6 bases each). The V end lost 7 bases, the J end lost 4 bases, and 17 bases lay between the germline ends. The CDR3 is made up of 14 amino acids. CDR3 protein: CASNSRGGLYEQYF. DNA of the CDR3: TGTGCCAGCAACTCCCGAGGGGGGCTGTACGAGCAGTACTTC.

This clonotype occurred many times. The chain combines TRBV6-9 with TRBJ1-2, with unresolved D. The CDR3 is 15 residues long. CDR1 MNHGY and CDR2 SVAAGI come from the germline V gene. The ends were cut back, 5 bases at V and 4 bases at J, with 17 bases in the middle. In nucleotides, the CDR3 is TGTGCCAGCAGTGGTCCCACGGCGACCGCCTATGGCTACACCTTC. Its protein product is CASSGPTATAYGYTF.

This clonotype was seen at least ten times. This rearrangement joins TRBV12-3 or TRBV12-4 to TRBJ1-1; 7 nucleotides align to TRBD1. This CDR3 region has 14 residues. V gave up 3 bases and J gave up 6 bases; unmatched junction bases: 7. CDR3 amino acids: CASSFRDRGPEAFF. CDR3 nucleotide sequence: TGTGCCAGCAGTTTCAGGGACAGAGGCCCTGAAGCTTTCTTT.

This clonotype showed up many times. This chain joins TRBV5-1 and TRBJ1-1, with D possibly TRBD1 on 6 matching bases. V was cut by 1 base and J by 1 base, with 11 bases left in between. The germline V gene has CDR1 SGHRS and CDR2 YFSETQ. This CDR3 is built from 15 residues. The CDR3 reads CASSLMGAGNTEAFF. The CDR3 coding sequence is TGCGCCAGCAGCTTGATGGGGGCTGGGAACACTGAAGCTTTCTTT.

As DNA, the CDR3 is TGTGCCAGCAGCTTAGTGCGGGCCCATACTGGCGGCTACACCTTC. Protein product: CASSLVRAHTGGYTF. The genes are TRBV7-8 and TRBJ1-2; D not certain. Germline-derived CDR1 and CDR2 are SGHVS and FQNEAQ. Trimming pared 1 base from V and 8 bases from J, leaving 17 bases between. The length of the CDR3 is 15 residues. Complete variable domain (other parts from reference TRBV7-8 and TRBJ1-2): GAGVSQSPRYKVAKRGQDVALRCDPISGHVSLFWYQQALGQGPEFLTYFQNEAQLDKSGLPSDRFFAERPEGSVSTLKIQRTQQEDSAVYLCASSLVRAHTGGYTFGSGTRLTVV.

At least ten counts were recorded for this clonotype. The chain carries TRBV12-3 or TRBV12-4 and TRBJ1-2; D gene ambiguous. CDR3 length: 13 residues. The V and J ends lost 3 bases and 8 bases respectively, with 13 bases between them. The CDR3 DNA follows: TGTGCCAGCAGTTTTTTGGGGTCGGGGGGCTACACCTTC. Translating it yields CASSFLGSGGYTF.

The chain is built from TRBV30 and TRBJ1-1; perhaps TRBD1 as D (6 bases). V was shortened by 4 bases and J by 6 bases, with 21 bases between the two germline ends. The CDR3 totals 15 residues. Per the germline V gene, CDR1 is GTSNPN and CDR2 is SVGIG (reference sequence). The CDR3 loop reads CAWNRDGGGSAEAFF. Here the CDR3 DNA reads TGTGCCTGGAATCGGGACGGAGGGGGTTCGGCTGAAGCTTTCTTT.

Many counts were recorded for this clonotype. The chain has TRBV6-4 and TRBJ1-5; a possible D gene is TRBD1 (6 bases). V lost 5 bases to trimming and J lost 3 bases, with 14 bases between them. The CDR3 runs to 15 residues. From germline, CDR1 is MRHNA and CDR2 SNTAGT. The CDR3 loop is CASSPEGGDNQPQHF. CDR3 DNA sequence: TGTGCCAGCAGTCCCGAAGGGGGGGACAATCAGCCCCAGCATTTT.

Concerning this clonotype itself: A read error is possible here, since a much larger clone lies one base away. This rearrangement joins TRBV12-3 or TRBV12-4 to TRBJ1-2, with D unclear. V was clipped by 5 bases and J by 8 bases, with 9 bases between them. The CDR3 is 11 amino acids. The CDR3: CASSGVGGYTF. The CDR3 DNA reads as TGTGCCAGCAGTGGGGTGGGCGGCTACACCTTC.

The sample holds many counts of this clonotype. The chain combines TRBV2 with TRBJ2-7; the match to TRBD2 covers 9 bases. Germline loops: CDR1 SNHLY, CDR2 FYNNEI. The V gene end was trimmed by 4 bases and the J gene end by 3 bases; junction bases not matched to a gene: 1. The CDR3 sequence is 13 residues long. CDR3 DNA: TGTGCCAGCAGTGTGACTAGCGGCTACGAGCAGTACTTC. This translates into CASSVTSGYEQYF. Drawing the rest from reference TRBV2 and TRBJ2-7, the complete variable domain is EPEVTQTPSHQVTQMGQEVILRCVPISNHLYFYWYRQILGQKVEFLVSFYNNEISEKSEIFDDQFSVERPDGSNFTLKIRSTKLEDSAMYFCASSVTSGYEQYFGPGTRLTVT.

The sample holds many counts of this clonotype. The chain links TRBV2 to TRBJ1-2; 7 bases agree with TRBD1. CDR3 length: 13 residues. V lost 6 bases and J lost 5; bases outside the gene matches: 6. From germline, CDR1 is SNHLY and CDR2 FYNNEI. This CDR3 reads CASSSGGTYGYTF. In nucleotides, the CDR3 is TGTGCCAGCAGCTCAGGGGGGACATATGGCTACACCTTC.

As regards this clonotype: A much larger clone sits a single nucleotide away, making a read error possible. The rearrangement joins TRBV20-1 to TRBJ1-5; D not certain. V was shortened by 3 bases and J by 6 bases, with 0 bases between the two germline ends. This CDR3 is 9 amino acids long. Germline V CDR1 and CDR2: DFQATT, SNEGSKA (reference sequence). The CDR3 nucleotides read TGCAGTGCTAGTCAGCCCCAGCATTTT. Its protein is CSASQPQHF.

The table lists this clonotype with many counts. The chain couples TRBV15 to TRBJ1-3, with a weak D call TRBD1 (5 bases). The V gene lost 1 base and the J gene lost 2 bases, with 9 bases spanning the gap. The CDR3 totals 15 residues. Germline CDR1 reads LNHNV; CDR2 reads YYDKDF (reference sequence). CDR3 sequence reads: CATSRAGTAGNTIYF. The CDR3 nucleotides read TGTGCCACCAGCAGAGCCGGGACCGCTGGAAACACCATATATTTT.

In its sample, this clonotype was seen many times. The chain recombines TRBV2 with TRBJ2-4; D not certain. This CDR3 region has 15 residues. Germline lookup yields CDR1 SNHLY and CDR2 FYNNEI. V was clipped by 2 bases and J by 9 bases, with 17 bases between them. The CDR3 nucleotides are TGTGCCAGCAGTGAACAGGCCACCCCCGGAACCATTCAGTACTTC. This codes for CASSEQATPGTIQYF.

As regards this clonotype: A clone one base away is much larger, so this may be a read error. This sequence joins TRBV12-3 or TRBV12-4 and TRBJ2-2; no definite D call. CDR3 size: 13 residues. For the CDR3, the DNA is TGTCCCAGTAAGGAAGCGAACACCGGGGAGCTGTTTTTT. Translating it yields CPSKEANTGELFF.

A remark on this clonotype: This may come from a read error, since a much larger clone is one base off. This CDR3 fails to terminate in the conserved phenylalanine or tryptophan, so it likely reflects a read error. The rearrangement joins TRBV4-1 to TRBJ1-1; D ambiguous. Trimming removed 1 base at V and 1 base at J, with 13 bases between. The CDR3 sequence is 16 residues long. Per germline, CDR1 MGHRA and CDR2 YSYEKL. CDR3 sequence reads: CASSQVELSRNTEAFL. The CDR3 nucleotides are TGCGCCAGCAGCCAAGTCGAGTTAAGCCGGAACACTGAAGCTTTCTTG.